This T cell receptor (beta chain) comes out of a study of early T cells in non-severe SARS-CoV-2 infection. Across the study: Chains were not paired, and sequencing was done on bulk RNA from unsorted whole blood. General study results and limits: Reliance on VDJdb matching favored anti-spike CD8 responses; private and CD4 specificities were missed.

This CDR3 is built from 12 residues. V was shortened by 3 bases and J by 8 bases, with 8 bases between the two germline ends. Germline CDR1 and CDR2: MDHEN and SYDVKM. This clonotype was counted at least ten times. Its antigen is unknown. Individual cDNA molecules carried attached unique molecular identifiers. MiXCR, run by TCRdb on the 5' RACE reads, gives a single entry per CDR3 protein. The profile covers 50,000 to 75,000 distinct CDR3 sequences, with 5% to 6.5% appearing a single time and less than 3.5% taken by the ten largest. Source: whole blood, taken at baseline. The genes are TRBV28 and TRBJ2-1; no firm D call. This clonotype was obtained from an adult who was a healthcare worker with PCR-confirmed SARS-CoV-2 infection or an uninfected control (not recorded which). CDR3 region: CASSFSEYEQFF. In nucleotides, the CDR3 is TGTGCCAGCAGTTTCTCCGAGTATGAGCAGTTCTTC.